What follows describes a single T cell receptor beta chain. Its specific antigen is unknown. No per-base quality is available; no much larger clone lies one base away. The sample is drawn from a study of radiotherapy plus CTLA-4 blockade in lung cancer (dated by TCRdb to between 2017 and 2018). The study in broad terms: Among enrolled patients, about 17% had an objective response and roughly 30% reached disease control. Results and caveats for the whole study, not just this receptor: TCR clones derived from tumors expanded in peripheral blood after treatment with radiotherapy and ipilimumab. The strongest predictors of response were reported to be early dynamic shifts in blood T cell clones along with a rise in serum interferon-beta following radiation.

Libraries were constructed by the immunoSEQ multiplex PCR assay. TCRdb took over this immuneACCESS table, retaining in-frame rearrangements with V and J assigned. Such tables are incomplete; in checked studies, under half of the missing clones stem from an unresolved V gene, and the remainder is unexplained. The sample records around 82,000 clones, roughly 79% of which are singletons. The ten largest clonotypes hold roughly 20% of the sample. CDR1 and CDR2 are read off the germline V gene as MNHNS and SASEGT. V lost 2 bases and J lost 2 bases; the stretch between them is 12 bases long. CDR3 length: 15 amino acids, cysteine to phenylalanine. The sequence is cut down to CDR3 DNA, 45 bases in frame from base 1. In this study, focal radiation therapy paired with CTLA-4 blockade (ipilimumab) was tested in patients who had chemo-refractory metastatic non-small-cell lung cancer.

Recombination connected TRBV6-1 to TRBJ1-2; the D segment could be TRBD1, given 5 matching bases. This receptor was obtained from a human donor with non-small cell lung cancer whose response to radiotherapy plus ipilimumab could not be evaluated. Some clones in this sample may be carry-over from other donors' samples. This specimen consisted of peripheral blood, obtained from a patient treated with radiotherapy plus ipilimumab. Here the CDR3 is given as CASSERTGKNYGYTF. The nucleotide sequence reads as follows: TGTGCCAGCAGTGAAAGAACAGGAAAAAACTATGGCTACACCTTC.